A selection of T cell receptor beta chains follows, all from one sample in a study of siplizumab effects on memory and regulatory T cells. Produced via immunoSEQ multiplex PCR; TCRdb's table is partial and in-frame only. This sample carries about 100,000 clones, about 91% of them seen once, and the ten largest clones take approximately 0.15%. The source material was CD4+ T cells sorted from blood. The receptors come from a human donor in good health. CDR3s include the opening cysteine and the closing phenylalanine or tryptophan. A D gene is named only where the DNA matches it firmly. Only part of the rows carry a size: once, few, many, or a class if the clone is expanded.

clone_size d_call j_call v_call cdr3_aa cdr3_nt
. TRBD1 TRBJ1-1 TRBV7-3 CASGTGQGTEAFF TGTGCCAGCGGAACGGGACAGGGGACTGAAGCTTTCTTT
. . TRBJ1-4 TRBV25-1 CATEAQGKGEKLFF TGTGCCACCGAAGCCCAGGGGAAAGGAGAAAAACTGTTTTTT
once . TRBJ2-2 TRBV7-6 CASSRSGLGDTGELFF TGTGCCAGCAGCCGGTCGGGGTTAGGGGACACCGGGGAGCTGTTTTTT
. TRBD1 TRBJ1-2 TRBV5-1 CASSGGTGDSYGYTF TGCGCCAGCAGCGGCGGGACAGGAGATTCCTATGGCTACACCTTC
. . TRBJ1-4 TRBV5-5 CASRFDRTNEKLFF TGTGCCAGCAGATTTGACAGGACTAATGAAAAACTGTTTTTT
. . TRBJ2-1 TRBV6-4 CASSRDSASYNEQFF TGTGCCAGCAGCCGGGACTCGGCCTCCTACAATGAGCAGTTCTTC
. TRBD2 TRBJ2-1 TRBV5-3 CARSQDRRGLAGSNEQFF TGTGCCAGAAGCCAGGACCGAAGGGGACTAGCGGGATCCAATGAGCAGTTCTTC
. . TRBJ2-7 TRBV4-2 CASSPRAGQSYEQYF TGTGCCAGCAGCCCACGGGCGGGACAGAGCTACGAGCAGTACTTC
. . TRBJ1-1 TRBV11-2 CASTPVGGPGSTEAFF TGTGCCAGCACCCCGGTAGGAGGTCCCGGGAGCACTGAAGCTTTCTTT
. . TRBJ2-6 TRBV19 CASTRRAGANVLTF TGTGCCAGTACTCGGCGGGCTGGGGCCAACGTCCTGACTTTC
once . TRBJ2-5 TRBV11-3 CASSYYQETQYF TGTGCCAGCAGCTACTACCAAGAGACCCAGTACTTC
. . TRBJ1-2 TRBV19 CASSTVNKLGYTF TGTGCCAGTAGTACCGTAAACAAATTGGGCTACACCTTC
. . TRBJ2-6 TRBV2 CASHRASGANVLTF TGTGCCAGCCACAGGGCCTCTGGGGCCAACGTCCTGACTTTC
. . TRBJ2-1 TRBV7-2 CASSLVGRGPYNEQFF TGTGCCAGCAGCTTAGTAGGTCGGGGCCCCTACAATGAGCAGTTCTTC
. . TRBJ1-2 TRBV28 CASSQVARTNYGYTF TGTGCCAGCAGCCAGGTTGCCCGAACTAACTATGGCTACACCTTC
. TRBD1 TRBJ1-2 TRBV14 CASSPPDTGAYGYTF TGTGCCAGCAGCCCCCCCGATACAGGGGCCTATGGCTACACCTTC
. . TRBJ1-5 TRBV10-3 CAISRTQGLGQPQHF TGTGCCATCAGCCGGACTCAGGGGTTAGGGCAGCCCCAGCATTTT
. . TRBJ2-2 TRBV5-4 CASSPAGPGELFF TGTGCCAGCAGCCCGGCCGGCCCCGGGGAGCTGTTTTTT
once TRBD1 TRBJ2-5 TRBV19 CASSIAGGRFVETQYF TGTGCCAGTAGTATAGCAGGGGGTAGGTTTGTGGAGACCCAGTACTTC
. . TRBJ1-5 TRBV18 CASSRGGSQPQHF TGTGCCAGCTCACGTGGGGGCTCACAGCCCCAGCATTTT
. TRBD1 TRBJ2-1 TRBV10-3 CAISAVKTGGTYNEQFF TGTGCCATCAGTGCCGTCAAGACAGGGGGAACCTACAATGAGCAGTTCTTC
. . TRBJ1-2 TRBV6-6 CASGWASYGYTF TGTGCCAGCGGGTGGGCTAGCTATGGCTACACCTTC
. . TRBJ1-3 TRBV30 CAWSRASGNTIYF TGTGCCTGGAGTCGGGCTTCTGGAAACACCATATATTTT
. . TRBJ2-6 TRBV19 CASSIDGTRSGANVLTF TGTGCCAGTAGTATAGATGGGACCCGCTCTGGGGCCAACGTCCTGACTTTC
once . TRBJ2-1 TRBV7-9 CASSSERGKDIYEQFF TGTGCCAGCAGCTCCGAAAGGGGCAAAGACATCTATGAGCAGTTCTTC
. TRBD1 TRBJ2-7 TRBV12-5 CASAGQGKVQYF TGTGCTAGTGCAGGACAGGGAAAGGTGCAGTACTTC
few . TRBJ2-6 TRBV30 CAWSDFDLVRVATGANVLTF TGTGCCTGGAGTGACTTCGACTTAGTAAGGGTGGCCACTGGGGCCAACGTCCTGACTTTC
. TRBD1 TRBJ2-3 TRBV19 CASSRDRGADTQYF TGTGCCAGTAGTCGGGACAGGGGTGCAGATACGCAGTATTTT
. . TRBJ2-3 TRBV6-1 CASAEWDTQYF TGTGCCAGCGCTGAATGGGATACGCAGTATTTT
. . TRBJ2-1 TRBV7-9 CASLWGSYNEQFF TGTGCCAGCTTATGGGGTAGCTACAATGAGCAGTTCTTC
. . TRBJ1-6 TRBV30 CAWTGSGHSPLHF TGTGCCTGGACAGGATCCGGACACTCACCCCTCCACTTT
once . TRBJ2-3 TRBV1 CTSSQGSRDTQYF TGCACCAGCAGCCAGGGTTCGCGGGATACGCAGTATTTT
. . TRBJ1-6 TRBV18 CASSRGQTEPLHF TGTGCCAGCTCGCGTGGACAGACAGAACCCCTCCACTTT
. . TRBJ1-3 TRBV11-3 CASSLGAGNTIYF TGTGCCAGCAGCTTAGGAGCCGGAAACACCATATATTTT
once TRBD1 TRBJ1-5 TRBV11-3 CARDRAPYSNQPQHF TGTGCCAGGGACAGGGCGCCCTATAGCAATCAGCCCCAGCATTTT
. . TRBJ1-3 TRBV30 CAWSTGGKGYTIYF TGTGCCTGGAGTACTGGGGGGAAGGGATACACCATATATTTT
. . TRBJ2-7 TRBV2 CASSERFLASYEQYF TGTGCCAGCAGTGAAAGGTTCCTGGCCTCCTACGAGCAGTACTTC
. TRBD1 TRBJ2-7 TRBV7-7 CASSFRTGGIYEQYF TGTGCCAGCAGCTTTCGGACAGGGGGGATCTACGAGCAGTACTTC
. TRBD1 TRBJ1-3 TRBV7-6 CASSTTGGGGNTIYF TGTGCCAGCAGCACTACAGGGGGCGGTGGAAACACCATATATTTT
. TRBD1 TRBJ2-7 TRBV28 CASSLSGTGSTSSYEQYF TGTGCCAGCAGTTTGTCCGGGACAGGGTCTACCTCCTCCTACGAGCAGTACTTC
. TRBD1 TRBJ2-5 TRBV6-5 CASSTDRGETQYF TGTGCCAGCAGTACCGACAGGGGAGAGACCCAGTACTTC